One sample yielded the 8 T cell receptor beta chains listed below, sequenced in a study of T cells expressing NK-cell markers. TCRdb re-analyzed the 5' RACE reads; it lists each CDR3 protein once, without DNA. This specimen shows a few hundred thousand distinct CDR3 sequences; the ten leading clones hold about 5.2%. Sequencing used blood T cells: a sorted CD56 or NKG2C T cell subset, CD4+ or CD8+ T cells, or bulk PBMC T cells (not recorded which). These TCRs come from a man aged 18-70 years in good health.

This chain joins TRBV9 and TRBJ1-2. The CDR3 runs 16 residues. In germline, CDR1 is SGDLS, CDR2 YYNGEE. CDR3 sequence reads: CASSAGHTGGAYGYTF.

The CDR3: CASNRRTGGIGNQPQHF. The V gene is TRBV19, the J gene TRBJ1-5; TCRdb proposes TRBD1, but this gene call is untestable without DNA. CDR1 LNHDA and CDR2 SQIVND come from the germline V gene (reference sequence). There are 17 residues in the CDR3.

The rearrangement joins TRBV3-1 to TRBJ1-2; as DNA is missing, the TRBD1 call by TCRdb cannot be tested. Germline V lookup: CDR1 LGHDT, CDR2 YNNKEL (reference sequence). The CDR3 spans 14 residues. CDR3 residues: CASRGTGVNYGYTF.

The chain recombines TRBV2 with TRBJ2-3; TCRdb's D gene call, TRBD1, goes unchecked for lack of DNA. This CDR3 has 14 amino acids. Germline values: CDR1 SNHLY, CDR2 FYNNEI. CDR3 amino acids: CASNLGRKTDTQYF.

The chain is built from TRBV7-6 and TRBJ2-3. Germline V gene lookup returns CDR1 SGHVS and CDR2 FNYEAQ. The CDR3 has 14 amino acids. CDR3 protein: CASSLVAATDTQYF.

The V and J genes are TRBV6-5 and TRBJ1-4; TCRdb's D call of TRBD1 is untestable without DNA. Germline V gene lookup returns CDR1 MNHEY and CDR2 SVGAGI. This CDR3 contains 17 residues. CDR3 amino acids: CASRSTLEGTGGEKLFF.

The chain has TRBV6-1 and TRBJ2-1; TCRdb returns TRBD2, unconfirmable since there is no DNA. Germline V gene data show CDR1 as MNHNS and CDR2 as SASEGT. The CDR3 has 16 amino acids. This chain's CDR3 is CASSETGGGGANEQFF.

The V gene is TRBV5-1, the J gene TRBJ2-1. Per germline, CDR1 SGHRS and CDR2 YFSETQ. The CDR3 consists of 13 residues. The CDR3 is CASSPDLYNEQFF.